This entry features one T cell receptor (beta chain) sequence. No antigen is known for it. One entry per CDR3 protein results from TCRdb running MiXCR on the RACE reads. Among about 120,000 distinct CDR3 sequences listed, about 12% were seen once. The record originates from a study of human T cells and chemical hapten exposure. On the study more broadly: Patches with 0.01% DPC went on the upper back, and the tests were read at 6 days.

Germline CDR1 MDHEN, CDR2 SYDVKM. V was cut by 3 bases and J by 3 bases, with 5 bases left in between. This CDR3 comprises 12 residues. Study-wide points: Controls formed significantly fewer large CDR3 similarity clusters than expanded TCRs did.

The time point here: patch test 1, 2 weeks after DPC sensitization. The treatment denotes: therapeutic diphenylcyclopropenone sensitization with weekly scalp DPC. Sequencing was performed on whole blood, taken in connection with sensitization to the hapten diphenylcyclopropenone (DPC). The clonotype comes from a woman between 45 and 65 years old with alopecia areata. Some clones in this sample may be carry-over from other donors' samples. The chain uses TRBV28 and TRBJ1-1; D ambiguous. CDR3 nucleotide sequence: TGTGCCAGCAGTTTTTCCGACACTGAAGCTTTCTTT. Encoded protein: CASSFSDTEAFF.